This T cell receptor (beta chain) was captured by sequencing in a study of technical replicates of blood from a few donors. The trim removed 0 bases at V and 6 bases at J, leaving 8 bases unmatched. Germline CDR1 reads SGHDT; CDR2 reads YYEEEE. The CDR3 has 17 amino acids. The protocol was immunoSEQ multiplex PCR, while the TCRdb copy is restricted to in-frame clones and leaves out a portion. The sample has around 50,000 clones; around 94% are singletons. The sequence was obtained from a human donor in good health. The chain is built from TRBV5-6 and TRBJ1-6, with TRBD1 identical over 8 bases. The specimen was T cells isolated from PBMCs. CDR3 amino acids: CASSLVTGTGRNSPLHF. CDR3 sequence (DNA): TGTGCCAGCAGCTTGGTGACCGGGACAGGCCGTAATTCACCCCTCCACTTT.